These 5 T cell receptor beta chains originate from one sample sequenced in a study of blood T cell repertoires in COVID-19. Clones were read by immunoSEQ multiplex PCR, and TCRdb kept only the in-frame ones, dropping some. The repertoire holds 55,000 or so clones, with 65% to 90% as singletons. The specimen sequenced was peripheral blood. All receptors come from a human donor in a cohort sampled during active COVID-19.

V and J are TRBV18 and TRBJ2-7, with TRBD2 matching 8 bases. The V segment lost 2 bases and the J segment 4 bases; nucleotides outside the gene matches: 4. Germline V lookup: CDR1 KGHSH, CDR2 LQKENI. This CDR3 spans 14 amino acids. The CDR3 region has the DNA TGTGCCAGCTCACCAACCCGGGAGGGTTACGAGCAGTACTTC. Protein sequence: CASSPTREGYEQYF.

The V gene is TRBV7-6, the J gene TRBJ2-2; 8 nucleotides agree with TRBD2. CDR3 size: 16 residues. V dropped 7 bases and J dropped 0; count of bases not matched to a gene: 7. CDR1 is SGHVS, CDR2 FNYEAQ, per germline. The CDR3 loop reads CASTLLSGANTGELFF. The CDR3 bases are TGTGCCAGCACCCTCCTTAGCGGGGCGAACACCGGGGAGCTGTTTTTT.

The rearrangement uses TRBV18 and TRBJ2-7, with TRBD1 matching over 7 bases. Germline values: CDR1 KGHSH, CDR2 LQKENI. This CDR3 has 12 amino acids. J lost 4 bases, V lost 3 bases, and 0 bases had no gene match. CDR3 in amino acids: CASSPGQYEQYF. DNA for the CDR3: TGTGCCAGCTCACCGGGACAGTACGAGCAGTACTTC.

This rearrangement joins TRBV3-1 (or the pseudogene TRBV3-2) to TRBJ2-2; 11 bases line up with TRBD2. The CDR3 contains 15 residues. The germline V gene encodes CDR1 LGHDT and CDR2 YNNKEL (reference sequence). V gave up 1 base and J gave up 6 bases; unmatched junction bases: 1. CDR3 sequence: CASSQVSGRAGELFF. CDR3 DNA sequence: TGTGCCAGCAGCCAAGTTAGCGGGAGGGCCGGGGAGCTGTTTTTT.

This chain links TRBV7-9 with TRBJ2-7; 10 nucleotides match TRBD2. In germline, CDR1 is SEHNR, CDR2 FQNEAQ (reference sequence). V lost 7 bases, J lost 2 bases, and 14 bases stayed unmatched. The CDR3 covers 17 residues. The CDR3 region is CASTPTVLAGGPYEQYF. DNA of the CDR3: TGTGCCAGCACGCCCACCGTTTTAGCGGGAGGCCCCTACGAGCAGTACTTC.